Listed below are T cell receptor beta chains from one sample, sequenced in a study of shared clonotypes between healthy human individuals. Method: immunoSEQ multiplex PCR; TCRdb's copy keeps in-frame clones and lacks some. Here the sample spans 2,500,000 or so clones, approximately 90% being singletons. Sample: naive CD4+ T cells from PBMCs. Source of these receptors: a man between 18 and 35 years old in good health. Some clones in this sample may be carry-over from other donors' samples. CDR3s include the opening cysteine and the closing phenylalanine or tryptophan. The D gene is left open where the match is weak. Part of the rows lack a size; the others show once, few, many or a class for expanded clones.

NA	TRBV6-5	TRBJ1-2	NA	CASSYSGGGYYGYTF	TGTGCCAGCAGTTACTCGGGTGGAGGTTACTATGGCTACACCTTC
NA	TRBV5-5	TRBJ2-5	NA	CASSKGGGLKYQETQYF	TGTGCCAGCAGCAAGGGGGGCGGACTCAAGTACCAAGAGACCCAGTACTTC
NA	TRBV28	TRBJ2-1	NA	CASSLRGLYNEQFF	TGTGCCAGCAGTTTACGGGGTCTCTACAATGAGCAGTTCTTC
TRBD1	TRBV5-1	TRBJ2-7	NA	CASSRGTGEREQYF	TGCGCCAGCAGCAGGGGGACAGGGGAGCGGGAGCAGTACTTC
NA	TRBV7-9	TRBJ2-5	NA	CASSFAGQETQYF	TGTGCCAGCAGCTTTGCCGGCCAAGAGACCCAGTACTTC
NA	TRBV9	TRBJ2-1	NA	CASSVEQTVDNEQFF	TGTGCCAGCAGCGTAGAACAAACTGTTGACAATGAGCAGTTCTTC
NA	TRBV5-4	TRBJ1-1	NA	CASSLAPANTEAFF	TGTGCCAGCAGCTTGGCTCCCGCGAACACTGAAGCTTTCTTT
NA	TRBV2	TRBJ1-4	NA	CASSDGRDEKLFF	TGTGCCAGCAGTGACGGGAGGGACGAAAAACTGTTTTTT
NA	TRBV7-6	TRBJ2-1	NA	CASSPDRLRVNEQFF	TGTGCCAGCAGCCCAGACAGGTTACGGGTGAATGAGCAGTTCTTC
TRBD2	TRBV29-1	TRBJ2-1	NA	CSVGLLAGEAEQFF	TGCAGCGTTGGACTGCTTGCGGGAGAGGCTGAGCAGTTCTTC
NA	TRBV19	TRBJ1-2	NA	CASSRQGIDGYTF	TGTGCCAGTTCAAGGCAGGGGATAGATGGCTACACCTTC
TRBD1	TRBV5-1	TRBJ2-7	NA	CASSPDRGGEQYF	TGCGCCAGCAGCCCCGACAGGGGAGGCGAGCAGTACTTC
TRBD1	TRBV7-2	TRBJ1-1	NA	CASRGQGATEAFF	TGTGCCAGCAGGGGACAGGGGGCCACTGAAGCTTTCTTT
NA	TRBV5-4	TRBJ2-6	NA	CASSSGNWVGGANVLTF	TGTGCCAGCAGCTCCGGCAATTGGGTTGGTGGGGCCAACGTCCTGACTTTC
NA	TRBV30	TRBJ2-7	once	CAWSADRLYEQYF	TGTGCCTGGAGCGCCGACAGGCTCTACGAGCAGTACTTC
NA	TRBV30	TRBJ2-1	NA	CAWIPKGSGLFNEQFF	TGTGCCTGGATCCCTAAGGGGTCGGGACTGTTCAATGAGCAGTTCTTC
NA	TRBV6-5	TRBJ2-3	NA	CASRTPDTQYF	TGTGCCAGCCGGACCCCAGATACGCAGTATTTT
NA	TRBV6-5	TRBJ2-5	NA	CASSYSGYSETQYF	TGTGCCAGCAGTTACTCGGGATATTCAGAGACCCAGTACTTC
NA	TRBV6-6	TRBJ1-1	few	CASRGTSEAFF	TGTGCCAGCAGAGGAACCTCTGAAGCTTTCTTT
TRBD1	TRBV29-1	TRBJ2-7	NA	CSVAGQAFHEQYF	TGCAGCGTCGCGGGACAGGCCTTCCACGAGCAGTACTTC
NA	TRBV30	TRBJ1-1	NA	CAWDAQATEAFF	TGTGCCTGGGATGCCCAGGCCACTGAAGCTTTCTTT
TRBD1	TRBV6-6	TRBJ2-5	NA	CASSQQGAKTQYF	TGTGCCAGCAGTCAACAGGGGGCAAAGACCCAGTACTTC
TRBD2	TRBV7-2	TRBJ2-5	NA	CASSSAGTSGSETQYF	TGTGCCAGCAGCTCCGCCGGGACTAGCGGGAGCGAGACCCAGTACTTC
TRBD1	TRBV28	TRBJ1-1	NA	CASSQRGQKAFF	TGTGCCAGCAGTCAAAGGGGACAGAAAGCTTTCTTT
TRBD2	TRBV4-3	TRBJ2-7	NA	CASSQVGLAGRDEQYF	TGCGCCAGCAGCCAAGTGGGACTAGCGGGTCGAGATGAGCAGTACTTC
NA	TRBV7-9	TRBJ1-4	NA	CASSLGLQGGEKLFF	TGTGCCAGCAGCTTAGGTTTACAGGGAGGTGAAAAACTGTTTTTT
NA	TRBV5-1	TRBJ2-3	NA	CASSLVMVAGPGAPTQYF	TGCGCCAGCAGCTTGGTAATGGTTGCGGGCCCAGGAGCTCCCACGCAGTATTTT
TRBD1	TRBV28	TRBJ2-7	NA	CASSRRQGLRHEQYF	TGTGCCAGCAGTAGGAGACAGGGATTGCGGCACGAGCAGTACTTC
NA	TRBV23-1	TRBJ1-1	NA	CASSQVTPPEAFF	TGCGCCAGCAGTCAGGTGACCCCCCCTGAAGCTTTCTTT
TRBD1	TRBV7-3	TRBJ2-7	NA	CASSRQGAYEQYF	TGTGCCAGCAGCCGACAGGGAGCCTACGAGCAGTACTTC
NA	TRBV19	TRBJ1-2	NA	CAARDYGYTF	TGTGCCGCAAGGGACTATGGCTACACCTTC
TRBD2	TRBV9	TRBJ2-1	NA	CASSVEGLGGPEQFF	TGTGCCAGCAGCGTAGAGGGACTAGGCGGTCCTGAGCAGTTCTTC
TRBD1	TRBV18	TRBJ1-1	few	CASSQGQAGNTEAFF	TGTGCCAGCTCACAGGGACAGGCAGGGAACACTGAAGCTTTCTTT
TRBD2	TRBV2	TRBJ2-7	NA	CASSPRTSGTYEQYF	TGTGCCAGCAGTCCTCGGACTAGCGGGACCTACGAGCAGTACTTC
NA	TRBV9	TRBJ2-7	once	CASSVDLYTSLNEQYF	TGTGCCAGCAGCGTAGATTTGTACACTAGCCTAAACGAGCAGTACTTC
NA	TRBV27	TRBJ2-7	NA	CASREQGVNEQYF	TGTGCCAGCCGAGAACAGGGAGTCAACGAGCAGTACTTC
NA	TRBV2	TRBJ2-5	NA	CASNQLASGETQYF	TGTGCCAGCAACCAGCTAGCGTCAGGCGAGACCCAGTACTTC
NA	TRBV28	TRBJ1-1	NA	CASGRRQINTEAFF	TGTGCCTCGGGGCGACGGCAGATCAACACTGAAGCTTTCTTT
NA	TRBV6-5	TRBJ1-2	NA	CASRGRPDYGYTF	TGTGCCAGCAGAGGAAGACCGGACTATGGCTACACCTTC
TRBD1	TRBV19	TRBJ1-2	NA	CASTPRQGRGYTF	TGTGCCAGTACCCCGCGACAGGGTCGGGGCTACACCTTC
NA	TRBV10-3	TRBJ1-1	once	CAIRVKAMNTEAFF	TGTGCCATCAGAGTCAAAGCAATGAACACTGAAGCTTTCTTT
NA	TRBV5-1	TRBJ1-4	NA	CASSLVGTNTEKLFF	TGCGCCAGCAGCTTGGTTGGGACAAACACTGAAAAACTGTTTTTT
NA	TRBV6-1	TRBJ2-1	NA	CASSATGRSEQFF	TGTGCCAGCAGTGCGACAGGAAGGAGTGAGCAGTTCTTC
NA	TRBV5-1	TRBJ2-7	NA	CASSFQLESYEQYF	TGCGCCAGCAGCTTTCAATTGGAATCCTACGAGCAGTACTTC
TRBD1	TRBV5-1	TRBJ2-5	NA	CASSFGQGAEETQYF	TGCGCCAGCAGCTTCGGGCAGGGGGCGGAGGAGACCCAGTACTTC
NA	TRBV21-1	TRBJ1-5	NA	CASSKVEGRGNQPQHF	TGTGCCAGCAGCAAAGTAGAGGGGCGAGGCAATCAGCCCCAGCATTTT
NA	TRBV20-1	TRBJ2-1	NA	CSAREVNEQFF	TGCAGTGCTAGAGAGGTAAATGAGCAGTTCTTC
TRBD1	TRBV6-1	TRBJ1-2	NA	CASNRGQTYGYTF	TGCGCCAGCAACCGGGGACAGACTTATGGCTACACCTTC
TRBD1	TRBV18	TRBJ1-5	NA	CASSPSRTGEGQPQHF	TGTGCCAGCTCACCATCCCGGACAGGGGAGGGGCAGCCCCAGCATTTT
TRBD2	TRBV7-2	TRBJ2-1	NA	CASSFTSANNEQFF	TGTGCCAGCAGCTTTACTAGCGCCAACAATGAGCAGTTCTTC
TRBD1	TRBV2	TRBJ2-7	NA	CASSELGRGLGEQYF	TGTGCCAGCAGTGAATTGGGCAGGGGGCTAGGCGAGCAGTACTTC
NA	TRBV10-3	TRBJ1-5	NA	CAISERVSDNQPQHF	TGTGCCATCAGTGAAAGGGTTTCAGACAATCAGCCCCAGCATTTT
NA	TRBV5-1	TRBJ1-2	once	CASSRRGFGYTF	TGCGCCAGCAGCCGCCGGGGGTTCGGCTACACCTTC
TRBD1	TRBV5-6	TRBJ1-1	NA	CASSSGQGLTEAFF	TGTGCCAGCAGCTCGGGACAGGGGTTAACTGAAGCTTTCTTT
NA	TRBV15	TRBJ1-4	once	CATSTGGEKLFF	TGTGCCACCAGCACCGGGGGTGAAAAACTGTTTTTT